This is a list of T cell receptor beta chains from one sample in a study of shared T cell receptors in the human thymus. Assay: immunoSEQ multiplex PCR; the TCRdb copy retains only in-frame clones and omits some. The sample records 450,000 to 650,000 clones, around 78% being singletons. These data were likewise used in another study, on human thymus T cells.

Sequenced sample: thymocytes. The receptors were sampled from a boy under three years old with a congenital heart defect. The CDR3 runs from the conserved cysteine through the conserved F or W. The D gene is left open where the match is weak. Not every row has a clone size; where given, it reads once, few, many or a size class.

d_gene | abundance | j_gene | v_gene | CDR3aa | CDR3nt
. | . | TRBJ1-5 | TRBV27 | CASSPREGARSHLNQPQHF | TGTGCCAGCAGTCCCCGAGAGGGTGCAAGGTCCCATTTAAATCAGCCCCAGCATTTT
. | . | TRBJ2-2 | TRBV29-1 | CSVEEDGHTNTGELFF | TGCAGCGTTGAAGAGGATGGACACACGAACACCGGGGAGCTGTTTTTT
. | . | TRBJ1-3 | TRBV12-5 | CASGLLPTGSGNTIYF | TGTGCTAGTGGTTTGCTGCCTACGGGCTCTGGAAACACCATATATTTT
. | . | TRBJ1-2 | TRBV28 | CASRLIRGYGYTF | TGTGCCAGCAGACTCATCAGGGGCTATGGCTACACCTTC
TRBD1 | . | TRBJ1-2 | TRBV6-5 | CASSYGQGWSYGYTF | TGTGCCAGCAGTTACGGACAGGGTTGGAGCTATGGCTACACCTTC
TRBD1 | . | TRBJ1-5 | TRBV6-4 | CASGKKGANQPQHF | TGTGCCAGCGGAAAGAAGGGGGCTAATCAGCCCCAGCATTTT
. | . | TRBJ1-1 | TRBV5-1 | CASSPNRGRDLIGSEAFF | TGCGCCAGCAGCCCTAACCGCGGACGCGATCTGATAGGGAGTGAAGCTTTCTTT
. | once | TRBJ2-2 | TRBV29-1 | CSVATGDANTGELFF | TGCAGCGTCGCTACAGGCGACGCGAACACCGGGGAGCTGTTTTTT
TRBD2 | . | TRBJ2-1 | TRBV7-9 | CASSLGLAGNNEQFF | TGTGCCAGCAGCTTAGGACTAGCGGGAAACAATGAGCAGTTCTTC
. | . | TRBJ2-7 | TRBV13 | CASSLGPSTYEQYF | TGTGCCAGCAGCTTAGGTCCCAGTACCTACGAGCAGTACTTC
. | few | TRBJ2-7 | TRBV28 | CASSLGGNWSCEQYF | TGTGCCAGCAGTTTGGGGGGTAATTGGTCCTGCGAGCAGTACTTC
. | . | TRBJ1-4 | TRBV28 | CASSFYPPGKLFF | TGTGCCAGCAGTTTCTACCCCCCCGGAAAACTGTTTTTT
TRBD1 | . | TRBJ2-7 | TRBV5-5 | CASSLVAGGIHEQYF | TGTGCCAGCAGCTTGGTGGCAGGGGGTATCCACGAGCAGTACTTC
TRBD2 | . | TRBJ2-7 | TRBV28 | CASSRTSGRLEQYF | TGTGCCAGCAGTCGGACTAGCGGGAGGTTGGAGCAGTACTTC
. | . | TRBJ1-5 | TRBV19 | CASSIQVVRNQPQHF | TGTGCCAGTAGTATCCAGGTGGTCCGCAATCAGCCCCAGCATTTT
TRBD2 | once | TRBJ2-1 | TRBV9 | CASSVGGLANSEQFF | TGTGCCAGCAGCGTAGGGGGACTAGCGAATTCAGAGCAGTTCTTC
TRBD1 | once | TRBJ2-7 | TRBV27 | CATKTGSEQYF | TGTGCCACCAAGACAGGGTCCGAGCAGTACTTC
TRBD2 | . | TRBJ2-1 | TRBV4-1 | CASSLPAGLKYNEQFF | TGCGCCAGCAGCCTGCCAGCGGGACTTAAGTACAATGAGCAGTTCTTC
TRBD1 | . | TRBJ1-2 | TRBV18 | CASSPFETGGNYGYTF | TGTGCCAGCTCACCCTTCGAGACAGGGGGAAACTATGGCTACACCTTC
. | . | TRBJ2-7 | TRBV29-1 | CSVGSRDYEQYF | TGCAGCGTTGGAAGCAGGGACTACGAGCAGTACTTC
. | . | TRBJ2-7 | TRBV28 | CASRKKSAYEQYF | TGTGCCAGTCGAAAAAAATCGGCCTACGAGCAGTACTTC
. | . | TRBJ1-4 | TRBV30 | CAWSEEGSGKLFF | TGTGCCTGGAGTGAGGAGGGGTCGGGAAAACTGTTTTTT
. | . | TRBJ2-3 | TRBV2 | CASRQQGGSDTQYF | TGTGCCAGCCGCCAGCAGGGAGGATCAGATACGCAGTATTTT
. | . | TRBJ2-5 | TRBV4-2 | CASSQGGASGHQETQYF | TGTGCCAGCAGCCAAGGGGGGGCTAGCGGCCACCAAGAGACCCAGTACTTC
TRBD2 | once | TRBJ2-7 | TRBV6-6 | CASSYPLADAYEQYF | TGTGCCAGCAGTTACCCCCTAGCGGACGCCTACGAGCAGTACTTC
TRBD1 | . | TRBJ2-7 | TRBV4-3 | CASSQDRGSVYEQYF | TGCGCCAGCAGCCAAGACAGGGGGAGTGTGTACGAGCAGTACTTC
. | . | TRBJ2-1 | TRBV4-3 | CASSQQIGTHTYNEQFF | TGCGCCAGCAGCCAACAAATCGGGACTCACACCTACAATGAGCAGTTCTTC
. | once | TRBJ2-1 | TRBV21-1 | CASSDTCGADSYNEQFF | TGTGCCAGCAGCGATACGTGTGGGGCCGACTCCTACAATGAGCAGTTCTTC
. | . | TRBJ1-4 | TRBV4-2 | CASSQGIRWGVEANEKLFF | TGTGCCAGCAGCCAAGGGATCAGGTGGGGGGTCGAAGCTAATGAAAAACTGTTTTTT
TRBD2 | once | TRBJ2-3 | TRBV7-9 | CASSLGGRARRKPDTQYF | TGTGCCAGCAGCCTGGGCGGGAGGGCCCGACGGAAGCCAGATACGCAGTATTTT